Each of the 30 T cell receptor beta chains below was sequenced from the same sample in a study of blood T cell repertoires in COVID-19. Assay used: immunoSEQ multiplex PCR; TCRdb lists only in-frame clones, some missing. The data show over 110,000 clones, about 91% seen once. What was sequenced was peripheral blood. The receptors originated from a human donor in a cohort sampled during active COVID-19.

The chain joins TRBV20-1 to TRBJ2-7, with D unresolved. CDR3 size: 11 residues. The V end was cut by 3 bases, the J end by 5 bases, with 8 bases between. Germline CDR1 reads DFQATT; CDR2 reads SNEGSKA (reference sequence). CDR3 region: CSASPINEQYF. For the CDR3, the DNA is TGCAGTGCTAGCCCTATTAACGAGCAGTACTTC.

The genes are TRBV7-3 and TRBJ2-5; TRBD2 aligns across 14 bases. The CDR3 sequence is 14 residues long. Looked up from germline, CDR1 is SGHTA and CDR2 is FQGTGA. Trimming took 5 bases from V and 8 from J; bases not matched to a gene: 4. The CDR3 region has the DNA TGTGCCAGCAGCCCTGGACTAGCGGGGGGAACCCAGTACTTC. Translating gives CASSPGLAGGTQYF.

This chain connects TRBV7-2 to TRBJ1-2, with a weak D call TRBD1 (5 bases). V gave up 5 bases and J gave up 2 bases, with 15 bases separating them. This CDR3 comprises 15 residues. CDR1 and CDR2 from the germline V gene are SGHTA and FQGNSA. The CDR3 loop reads CASSPRQGRNYGYTF. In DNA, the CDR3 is TGTGCCAGCAGCCCACGGCAGGGTAGGAACTATGGCTACACCTTC.

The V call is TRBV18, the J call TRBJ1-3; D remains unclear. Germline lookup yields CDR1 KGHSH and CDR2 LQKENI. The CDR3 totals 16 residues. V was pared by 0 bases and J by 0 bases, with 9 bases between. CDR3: CASSPPSRGSGNTIYF. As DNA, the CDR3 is TGTGCCAGCTCACCACCGTCCCGGGGCTCTGGAAACACCATATATTTT. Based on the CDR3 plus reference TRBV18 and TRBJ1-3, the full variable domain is NAGVMQNPRHLVRRRGQEARLRCSPMKGHSHVYWYRQLPEEGLKFMVYLQKENIIDESGMPKERFSAEFPKEGPSILRIQQVVRGDSAAYFCASSPPSRGSGNTIYFGEGSWLTVV.

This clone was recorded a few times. The CDR3 spells CASSLTSGNSGANVLTF. In DNA, the CDR3 is TGTGCCAGCAGCTTAACGTCGGGAAACTCTGGGGCCAACGTCCTGACTTTC. This chain uses TRBV7-3 with TRBJ2-6; maybe TRBD2 (5 bases). Trimming took 0 bases from V and 0 from J, leaving 9 bases between them. The CDR3 covers 17 residues. In germline, CDR1 is SGHTA, CDR2 FQGTGA.

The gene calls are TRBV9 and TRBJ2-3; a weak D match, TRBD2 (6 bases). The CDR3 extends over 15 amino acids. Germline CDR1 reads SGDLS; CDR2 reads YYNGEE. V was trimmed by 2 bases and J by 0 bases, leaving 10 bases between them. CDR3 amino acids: CASSVLATSTDTQYF. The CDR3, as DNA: TGTGCCAGCAGCGTCCTAGCGACTAGCACAGATACGCAGTATTTT.

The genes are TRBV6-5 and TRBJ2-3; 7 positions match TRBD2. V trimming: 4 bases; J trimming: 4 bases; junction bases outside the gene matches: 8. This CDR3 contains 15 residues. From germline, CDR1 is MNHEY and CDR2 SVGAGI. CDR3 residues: CASSSAGETADTQYF. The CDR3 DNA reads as TGTGCCAGCAGTTCGGCGGGGGAAACGGCAGATACGCAGTATTTT.

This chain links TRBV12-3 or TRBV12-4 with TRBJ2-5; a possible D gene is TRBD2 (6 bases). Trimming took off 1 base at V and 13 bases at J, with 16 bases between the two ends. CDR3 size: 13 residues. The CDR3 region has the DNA TGTGCCAGCAGTTTAGGTTCGGACTACCGCCCGTACTTC. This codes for CASSLGSDYRPYF.

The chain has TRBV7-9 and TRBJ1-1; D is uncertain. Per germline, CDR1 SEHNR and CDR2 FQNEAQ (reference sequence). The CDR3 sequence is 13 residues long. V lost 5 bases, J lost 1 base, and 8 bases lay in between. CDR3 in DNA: TGTGCCAGCAGCCCAACAAGGAACACTGAAGCTTTCTTT. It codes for CASSPTRNTEAFF.

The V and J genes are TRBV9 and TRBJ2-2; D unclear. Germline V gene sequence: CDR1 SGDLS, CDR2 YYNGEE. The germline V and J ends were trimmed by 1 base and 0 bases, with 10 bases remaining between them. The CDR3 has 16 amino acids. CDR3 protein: CASSVRLAPNTGELFF. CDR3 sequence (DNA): TGTGCCAGCAGCGTAAGATTAGCTCCGAACACCGGGGAGCTGTTTTTT.

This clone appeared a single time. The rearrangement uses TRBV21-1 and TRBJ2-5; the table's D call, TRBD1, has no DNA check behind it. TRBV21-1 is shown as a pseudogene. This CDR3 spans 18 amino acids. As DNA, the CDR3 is TGTGCCAGCAGCAGTCCTTCCCGGGGACAGGGTATTATGGAGACCCAGTACTTC. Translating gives CASSSPSRGQGIMETQYF.

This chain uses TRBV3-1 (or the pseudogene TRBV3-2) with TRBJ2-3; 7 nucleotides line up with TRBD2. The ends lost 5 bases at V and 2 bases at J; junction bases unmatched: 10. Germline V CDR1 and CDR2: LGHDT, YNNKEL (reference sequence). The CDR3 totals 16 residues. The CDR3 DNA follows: TGTGCCAGCAGCTGGACTCTAGCGGCTTCCACAGATACGCAGTATTTT. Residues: CASSWTLAASTDTQYF.

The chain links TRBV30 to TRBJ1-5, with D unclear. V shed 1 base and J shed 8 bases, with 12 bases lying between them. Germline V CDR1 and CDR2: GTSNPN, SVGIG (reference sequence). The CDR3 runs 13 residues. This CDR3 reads CAWSANEVEPQHF. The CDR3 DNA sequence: TGTGCCTGGAGTGCGAACGAGGTTGAGCCCCAGCATTTT.

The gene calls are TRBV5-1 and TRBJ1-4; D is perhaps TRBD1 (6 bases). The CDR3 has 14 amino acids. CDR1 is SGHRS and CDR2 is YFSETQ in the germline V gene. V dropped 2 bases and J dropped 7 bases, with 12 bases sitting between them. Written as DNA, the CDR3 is TGCGCCAGCAGCTTTACAGGGTTTGGTGAAAAACTGTTTTTT. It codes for CASSFTGFGEKLFF.

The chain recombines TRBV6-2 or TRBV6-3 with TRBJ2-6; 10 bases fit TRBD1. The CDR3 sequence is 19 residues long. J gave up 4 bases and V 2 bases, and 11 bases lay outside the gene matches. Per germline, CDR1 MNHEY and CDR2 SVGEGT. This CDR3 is CASSYVLGDRGSGANVLTF. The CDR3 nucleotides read TGTGCCAGCAGTTACGTTCTCGGGGACAGGGGATCGGGGGCCAACGTCCTGACTTTC.

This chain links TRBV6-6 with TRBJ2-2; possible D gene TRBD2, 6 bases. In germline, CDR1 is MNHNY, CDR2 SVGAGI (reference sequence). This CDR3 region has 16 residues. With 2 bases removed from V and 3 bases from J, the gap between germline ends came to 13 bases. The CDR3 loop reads CASSYLLGGDTGELFF. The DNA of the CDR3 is TGTGCCAGCAGTTACCTCCTAGGCGGGGACACCGGGGAGCTGTTTTTT.

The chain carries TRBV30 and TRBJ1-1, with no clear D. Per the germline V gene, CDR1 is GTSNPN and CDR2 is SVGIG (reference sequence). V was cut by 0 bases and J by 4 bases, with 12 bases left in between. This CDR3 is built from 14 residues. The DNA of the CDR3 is TGTGCCTGGAGTGTACAGACCTTGGGCACTGAAGCTTTCTTT. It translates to CAWSVQTLGTEAFF.

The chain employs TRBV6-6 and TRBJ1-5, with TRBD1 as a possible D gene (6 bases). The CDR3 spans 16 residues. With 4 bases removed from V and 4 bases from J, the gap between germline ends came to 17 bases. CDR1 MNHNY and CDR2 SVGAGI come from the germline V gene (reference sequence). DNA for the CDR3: TGTGCCAGCAGTTCACAGGGAGAAGGATCGAATCAGCCCCAGCATTTT. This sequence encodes CASSSQGEGSNQPQHF.

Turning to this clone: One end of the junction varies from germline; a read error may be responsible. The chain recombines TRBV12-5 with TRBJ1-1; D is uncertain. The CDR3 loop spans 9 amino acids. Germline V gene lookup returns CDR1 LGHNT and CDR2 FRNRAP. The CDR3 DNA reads TGTGCTAGTGGTACGGCAGGAGGGTTT. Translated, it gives CASGTAGGF.

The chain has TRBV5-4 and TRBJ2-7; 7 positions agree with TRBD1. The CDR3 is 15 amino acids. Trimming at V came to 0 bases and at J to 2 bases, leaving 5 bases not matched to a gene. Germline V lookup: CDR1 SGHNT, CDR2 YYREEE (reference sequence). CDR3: CASSLGGQAAYEQYF. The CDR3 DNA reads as TGTGCCAGCAGCTTGGGCGGACAGGCCGCCTACGAGCAGTACTTC.

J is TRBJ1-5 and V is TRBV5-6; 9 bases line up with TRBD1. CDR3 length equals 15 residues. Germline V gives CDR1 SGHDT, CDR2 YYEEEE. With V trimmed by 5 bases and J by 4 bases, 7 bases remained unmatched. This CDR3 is CASSFGDRDNQPQHF. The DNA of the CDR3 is TGTGCCAGCAGTTTCGGGGACAGGGATAATCAGCCCCAGCATTTT.

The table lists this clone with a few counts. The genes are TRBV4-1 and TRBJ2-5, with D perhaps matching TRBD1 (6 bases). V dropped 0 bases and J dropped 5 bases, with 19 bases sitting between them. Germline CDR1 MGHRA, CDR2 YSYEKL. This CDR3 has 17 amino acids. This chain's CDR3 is CASSQDTTGFPGETQYF. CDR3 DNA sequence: TGCGCCAGCAGCCAAGATACGACAGGCTTTCCGGGGGAGACCCAGTACTTC.

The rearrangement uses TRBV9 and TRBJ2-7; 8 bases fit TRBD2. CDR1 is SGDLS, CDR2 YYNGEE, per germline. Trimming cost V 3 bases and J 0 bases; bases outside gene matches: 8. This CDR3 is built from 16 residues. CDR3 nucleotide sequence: TGTGCCAGCAGCGGTGGCTTAGCGGGGAGCTCCTACGAGCAGTACTTC. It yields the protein CASSGGLAGSSYEQYF.

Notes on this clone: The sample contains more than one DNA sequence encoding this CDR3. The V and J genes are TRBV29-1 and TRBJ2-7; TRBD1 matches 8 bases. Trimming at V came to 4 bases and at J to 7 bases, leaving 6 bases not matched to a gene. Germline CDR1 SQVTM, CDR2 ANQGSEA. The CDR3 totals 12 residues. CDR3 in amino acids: CSVGQGAGEQYF. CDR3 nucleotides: TGCAGCGTTGGTCAGGGGGCGGGGGAGCAGTACTTC.

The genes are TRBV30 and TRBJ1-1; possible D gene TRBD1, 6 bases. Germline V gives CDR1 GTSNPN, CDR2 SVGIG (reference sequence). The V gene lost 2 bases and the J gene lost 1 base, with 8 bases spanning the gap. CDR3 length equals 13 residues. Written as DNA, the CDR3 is TGTGCCTGGAGTCGGACAGCGAACACTGAAGCTTTCTTT. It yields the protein CAWSRTANTEAFF.

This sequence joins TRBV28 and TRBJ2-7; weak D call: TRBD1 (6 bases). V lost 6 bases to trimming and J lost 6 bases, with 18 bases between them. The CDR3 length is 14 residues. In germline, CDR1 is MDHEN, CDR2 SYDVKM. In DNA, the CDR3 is TGTGCCAGCAGCCCCCACAGGGTAATAGGCGAGCAGTACTTC. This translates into CASSPHRVIGEQYF.

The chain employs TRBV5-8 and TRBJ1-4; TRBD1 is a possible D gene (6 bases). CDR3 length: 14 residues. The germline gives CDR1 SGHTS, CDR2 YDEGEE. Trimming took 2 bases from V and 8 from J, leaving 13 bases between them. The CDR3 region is CASSFRGANEKLFF. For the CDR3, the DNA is TGTGCCAGCAGCTTTCGGGGGGCGAACGAAAAACTGTTTTTT.

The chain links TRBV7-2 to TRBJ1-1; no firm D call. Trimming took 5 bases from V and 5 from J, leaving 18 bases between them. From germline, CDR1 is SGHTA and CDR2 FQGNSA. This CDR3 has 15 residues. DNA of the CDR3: TGTGCCAGCAGCGGGGAGACGGCCCGCGGTACTGAAGCTTTCTTT. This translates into CASSGETARGTEAFF.

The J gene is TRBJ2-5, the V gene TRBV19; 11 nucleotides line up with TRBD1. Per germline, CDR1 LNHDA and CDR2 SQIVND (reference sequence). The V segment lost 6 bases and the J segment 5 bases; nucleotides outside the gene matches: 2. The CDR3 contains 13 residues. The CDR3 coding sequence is TGTGCCAGTAGGGACAGGGGGCGTGAGACCCAGTACTTC. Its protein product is CASRDRGRETQYF.

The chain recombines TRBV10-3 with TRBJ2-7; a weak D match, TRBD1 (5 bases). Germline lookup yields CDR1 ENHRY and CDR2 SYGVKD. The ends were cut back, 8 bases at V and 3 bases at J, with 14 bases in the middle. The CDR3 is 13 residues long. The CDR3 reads CAILDRIGYEQYF. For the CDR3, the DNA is TGTGCCATCCTCGACAGAATCGGCTACGAGCAGTACTTC.